This T cell receptor (beta chain) was recorded in a study of HIV-infected children after antiretroviral therapy interruption. Germline CDR1 reads DFQATT; CDR2 reads SNEGSKA (reference sequence). The ends lost 3 bases at V and 2 bases at J; junction bases unmatched: 16. The CDR3 covers 17 residues. Treatment meaning: PENTA 11 planned treatment interruption arm or continuous ART arm. A 3' RACE protocol on RNA, with unique molecular identifiers, produced the TCR library. One entry per CDR3 protein, called by TCRdb with MiXCR from the 3' RACE reads. The repertoire holds 40,000 to 50,000 distinct CDR3 sequences, with more than 3.5% as singletons.

This specimen was CD45RA+ CD4+ T cells from PBMCs, pooled from several time points, taken from a donor given antiretroviral therapy, either interrupted or continuous. Subset noted: naive CD4+ CD45RA+ CD45RO- T cells. The chain uses TRBV20-1 and TRBJ2-7, with TRBD1 matching 7 bases. This clonotype was sampled from a pool of human donors with HIV. The CDR3 DNA is TGCAGTGCTAGTGAAACAGGGGTACTCGCTAGCCCCTACGAGCAGTACTTC. It codes for CSASETGVLASPYEQYF.